This T cell receptor (beta chain) was sequenced in a study of blood T cell dynamics during melanoma immunotherapy. Time point given: week 3, after first cycle of checkpoint inhibitor. Patients had no prior systemic cancer treatment, immunosuppressants or other active cancers. Measured with immunoSEQ multiplex PCR; TCRdb has only the in-frame clones, and not every one. The data show about 19,000 clones, 70% to 90% seen once. CDR1 is LNHDA and CDR2 is SQIVND in the germline V gene (reference sequence). The CDR3 is 18 amino acids. V was pared by 0 bases and J by 5 bases, with 12 bases of the junction left unmatched.

V and J are TRBV19 and TRBJ2-3; 9 bases line up with TRBD1. Sequencing was performed on blood, taken from a patient treated with checkpoint blockade. The receptor was derived from a human donor with melanoma. The CDR3 coding sequence is TGTGCCAGTAGTATAGATTTCCGACCACAGGGGGCCGGAGATACGCAGTATTTT. Its translation: CASSIDFRPQGAGDTQYF.